These 18 T cell receptor beta chains came from one sample sequenced in a study of T cells in Graves' hyperthyroidism and ophthalmopathy. RNA transcripts gave rise to amplified TCR beta CDR3 regions. The HTBI primer set was used in a first-round RT-PCR of the TCR CDR3. TCRdb used MiXCR to reprocess the multiplex PCR reads, holding one entry per CDR3 protein. The sample lists about 360,000 distinct CDR3 sequences; approximately 14% were seen once. Sequenced: blood. The receptors originated from a woman between 18 and 29 years old with Graves' hyperthyroidism that later progressed to Graves' ophthalmopathy.

This clonotype was seen only a few times. The V gene is TRBV19, the J gene TRBJ2-1; D might be TRBD2 (5 bases). CDR3 length equals 15 residues. V lost 7 bases and J lost 3, with 16 bases in between. From germline, CDR1 is LNHDA and CDR2 SQIVND (reference sequence). The CDR3 DNA reads TGTGCCAGTACCGAGAGCGGACTCTTCTACAATGAGCAGTTCTTC. Amino acids: CASTESGLFYNEQFF.

This clonotype was counted between two and nine times. CDR3: CASSPREGYNEQFF. The DNA of the CDR3 is TGTGCCAGCTCCCCGCGGGAGGGCTACAATGAGCAGTTCTTC. The chain is built from TRBV18 and TRBJ2-1, with 9 bases that match TRBD2. J lost 3 bases, V lost 6 bases, and 3 bases had no gene match. CDR3 length: 14 amino acids. Germline assignment: CDR1 KGHSH and CDR2 LQKENI.

This clonotype was detected many times. The chain combines TRBV7-2 with TRBJ2-7; 16 bases match TRBD2. In germline, CDR1 is SGHTA, CDR2 FQGNSA. V lost 1 base to trimming and J lost 4 bases; unmatched junction nucleotides: 4. The CDR3 has 17 amino acids. Written as DNA, the CDR3 is TGTGCCAGCAGCTTAGTTCCGGGACTAGCGGGAGGGTACGAGCAGTACTTC. It is translated as CASSLVPGLAGGYEQYF.

In this sample, this clonotype turned up a few times. The chain links TRBV27 to TRBJ2-2; tentative D call: TRBD1 (5 bases). From germline, CDR1 is MNHEY and CDR2 SMNVEV (reference sequence). Trimming stripped 1 base from V and 9 bases from J, with 9 bases between. CDR3 length: 13 amino acids. The CDR3 DNA reads TGTGCCAGCAGTTTATTCCAGGGCCGGGAGCTGTTTTTT. This sequence encodes CASSLFQGRELFF.

This clonotype was observed many times. As DNA, the CDR3 is TGTGCCAGCAGTTTATCGGGACTCTACTCCTACAATGAGCAGTTCTTC. It yields the protein CASSLSGLYSYNEQFF. The chain links TRBV28 to TRBJ2-1, with D possibly being TRBD2 (6 bases). Germline V gene data show CDR1 as MDHEN and CDR2 as SYDVKM. V was clipped by 1 base and J by 0 bases, with 10 bases between them. The CDR3 runs 16 residues.

The V and J genes are TRBV29-1 and TRBJ2-1; a weak D match, TRBD1 (6 bases). CDR3 length: 14 residues. Looked up from germline, CDR1 is SQVTM and CDR2 is ANQGSEA. Between the trimmed V and J ends, which lost 6 bases and 0 bases, there was a span of 12 bases. The CDR3: CSVQQGSSYNEQFF. Here the CDR3 DNA reads TGCAGCGTACAACAGGGCAGCTCCTACAATGAGCAGTTCTTC.

This clonotype was seen repeatedly, ten times or more. The chain recombines TRBV3-1 with TRBJ2-1, with a weak D call TRBD2 (5 bases). CDR3 length: 14 amino acids. V was pared by 4 bases and J by 7 bases, with 14 bases between. Germline V gene lookup returns CDR1 LGHDT and CDR2 YNNKEL (reference sequence). The CDR3: CASSREGIGNEQFF. For the CDR3, the DNA is TGTGCCAGCAGCCGAGAGGGTATTGGGAATGAGCAGTTCTTC.

In nucleotides, the CDR3 is TGCGCCAGCAGCTTGTCTTCGGGGGACCTGAGGCCTCAAGAGACCCAGTACTTC. Residues: CASSLSSGDLRPQETQYF. V gene TRBV5-1 combines with J gene TRBJ2-5; D may be TRBD2 (6 bases). V lost 1 base to trimming and J lost 2 bases, with 21 bases between them. This CDR3 is 18 amino acids long. Germline V gene sequence: CDR1 SGHRS, CDR2 YFSETQ.

This clonotype was observed many times. This chain connects TRBV20-1 to TRBJ2-1; 11 nucleotides line up with TRBD2. V shed 4 bases, J shed 5 bases, and the junction held 7 bases outside the gene matches. The CDR3 is 15 amino acids. The germline gives CDR1 DFQATT, CDR2 SNEGSKA (reference sequence). The CDR3 region is CSATLLAGVDNEQFF. The CDR3 nucleotides read TGCAGTGCTACCCTACTAGCGGGAGTAGACAATGAGCAGTTCTTC.

This clonotype was counted only a few times. V and J are TRBV5-1 and TRBJ2-7, with TRBD1 identical over 7 bases. The CDR3 contains 17 residues. After removal of 0 bases from V and 0 bases from J, the junction contained 9 bases not matched to a gene. Germline V gives CDR1 SGHRS, CDR2 YFSETQ. In nucleotides, the CDR3 is TGCGCCAGCAGCTTGGAGACCGGGACAGCCAGCTCCTACGAGCAGTACTTC. Translating gives CASSLETGTASSYEQYF.

This clonotype came up many times. The chain uses TRBV27 and TRBJ2-1; D is uncertain. The CDR3 runs 13 residues. Germline-derived CDR1 and CDR2 are MNHEY and SMNVEV (reference sequence). V lost 1 base and J 8 bases, leaving 9 bases between the germline ends. CDR3 sequence: CASSLFSVHEQFF. The CDR3 coding sequence is TGTGCCAGCAGTTTATTCTCTGTCCATGAGCAGTTCTTC.

This clonotype showed up many times. The V and J genes are TRBV6-1 and TRBJ1-1; D is perhaps TRBD1 (5 bases). CDR1 MNHNS and CDR2 SASEGT come from the germline V gene. The CDR3 sequence is 14 residues long. V was shortened by 6 bases and J by 4 bases, with 15 bases between the two germline ends. The CDR3 sequence is CASRLGVGGTEAFF. The CDR3 DNA is TGTGCCAGCAGACTAGGGGTGGGTGGCACTGAAGCTTTCTTT.

Ten or more counts support this clonotype. The chain carries TRBV3-1 and TRBJ2-7; D perhaps matches TRBD1 (5 bases). CDR3 length: 16 residues. V lost 2 bases and J lost 1, with 15 bases in between. Germline V gives CDR1 LGHDT, CDR2 YNNKEL (reference sequence). The CDR3 sequence: CASSQRGKTLSYEQYF. The CDR3 bases are TGTGCCAGCAGCCAAAGGGGAAAGACCTTATCCTACGAGCAGTACTTC.

This clonotype was observed at least ten times. DNA of the CDR3: TGCAGTGCTAGACATGTGGAGACCCAGTACTTC. Its translation: CSARHVETQYF. The rearrangement links TRBV20-1 to TRBJ2-5; D not certain. The CDR3 is 11 residues long. Per the germline V gene, CDR1 is DFQATT and CDR2 is SNEGSKA (reference sequence). The V end lost 2 bases, the J end lost 5 bases, and 6 bases lay between the germline ends.

There are many counts of this clonotype. The rearrangement links TRBV27 to TRBJ1-2, with 7 positions matching TRBD1. The junction had 7 bases not matched to a gene; V was cut back by 5 bases and J by 4 bases. This CDR3 contains 14 residues. The germline gives CDR1 MNHEY, CDR2 SMNVEV (reference sequence). The CDR3 nucleotides read TGTGCCAGCAGTAACAGGGGATCCACCTATGGCTACACCTTC. Its protein is CASSNRGSTYGYTF.

This clonotype has at least ten counts. J is TRBJ2-6 and V is TRBV27; 8 nucleotides match TRBD2. V was pared by 0 bases and J by 2 bases, with 6 bases of the junction left unmatched. This CDR3 spans 18 amino acids. Per germline, CDR1 MNHEY and CDR2 SMNVEV (reference sequence). Here the CDR3 reads CASSLSASGSTGANVLTF. The CDR3 coding sequence is TGTGCCAGCAGTTTATCGGCTAGCGGGTCAACTGGGGCCAACGTCCTGACTTTC.

This clonotype appeared many times. The chain employs TRBV5-1 and TRBJ2-7; possibly TRBD2 for D (5 bases). In germline, CDR1 is SGHRS, CDR2 YFSETQ. V gave up 3 bases and J gave up 4 bases, with 14 bases separating them. The CDR3 is 14 residues long. CDR3 nucleotide sequence: TGCGCCAGCAGCTCATCCGGGGAAGGGTACGAGCAGTACTTC. It yields the protein CASSSSGEGYEQYF.

This clonotype was recorded at least ten times. The chain joins TRBV20-1 to TRBJ1-1, with D possibly TRBD1 on 6 matching bases. This CDR3 is 14 amino acids long. Trimming removed 6 bases at V and 3 bases at J, with 17 bases between. Germline loops: CDR1 DFQATT, CDR2 SNEGSKA (reference sequence). The chain's CDR3 is CSADQQGLYTEAFF. DNA for the CDR3: TGCAGTGCCGACCAACAGGGTCTATACACTGAAGCTTTCTTT.